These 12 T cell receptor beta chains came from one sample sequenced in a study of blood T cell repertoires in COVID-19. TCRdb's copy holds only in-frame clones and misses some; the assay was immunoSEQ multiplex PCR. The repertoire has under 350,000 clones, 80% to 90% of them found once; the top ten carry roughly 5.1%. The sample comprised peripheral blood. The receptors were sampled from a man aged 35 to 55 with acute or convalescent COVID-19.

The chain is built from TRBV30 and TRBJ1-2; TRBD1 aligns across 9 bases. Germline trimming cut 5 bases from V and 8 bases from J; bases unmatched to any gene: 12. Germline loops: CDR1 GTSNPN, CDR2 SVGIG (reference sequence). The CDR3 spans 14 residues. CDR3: CAWGGWTGAGGYTF. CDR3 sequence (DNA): TGTGCCTGGGGAGGGTGGACAGGGGCAGGAGGCTACACCTTC.

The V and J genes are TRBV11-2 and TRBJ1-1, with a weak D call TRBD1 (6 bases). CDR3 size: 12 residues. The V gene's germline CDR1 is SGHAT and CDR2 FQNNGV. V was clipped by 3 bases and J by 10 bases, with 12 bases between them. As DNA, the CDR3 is TGTGCCAGCAGCTTCGAAATAGGGGGAGCTTTCTTT. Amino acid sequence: CASSFEIGGAFF.

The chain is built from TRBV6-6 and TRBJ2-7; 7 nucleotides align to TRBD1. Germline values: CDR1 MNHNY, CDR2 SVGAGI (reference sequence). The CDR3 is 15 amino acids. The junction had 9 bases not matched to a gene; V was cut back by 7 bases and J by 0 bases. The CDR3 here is CASKGVGTDSYEQYF. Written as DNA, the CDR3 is TGTGCCAGCAAGGGAGTCGGGACAGACTCCTACGAGCAGTACTTC.

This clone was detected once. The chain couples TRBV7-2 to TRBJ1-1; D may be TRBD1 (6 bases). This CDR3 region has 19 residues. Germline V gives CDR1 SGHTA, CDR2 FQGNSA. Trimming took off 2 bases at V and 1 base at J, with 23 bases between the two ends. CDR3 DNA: TGTGCCAGCAGCTTACACGATCCAGACAGGCGATTTAAGAACACTGAAGCTTTCTTT. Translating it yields CASSLHDPDRRFKNTEAFF.

Here the CDR3 reads CASSLGQLDTEAFF. CDR3 bases: TGCGCCAGCAGCTTGGGACAGTTGGACACTGAAGCTTTCTTT. The V and J genes are TRBV5-1 and TRBJ1-1; D perhaps matches TRBD1 (5 bases). Germline V gene sequence: CDR1 SGHRS, CDR2 YFSETQ. This CDR3 has 14 residues. Trimming took off 0 bases at V and 3 bases at J, with 9 bases between the two ends.

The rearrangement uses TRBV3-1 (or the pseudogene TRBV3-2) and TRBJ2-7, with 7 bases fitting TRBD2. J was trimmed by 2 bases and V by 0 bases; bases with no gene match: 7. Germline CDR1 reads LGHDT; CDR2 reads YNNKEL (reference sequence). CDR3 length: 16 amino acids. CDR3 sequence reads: CASSQDVQRGTYEQYF. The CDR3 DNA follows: TGTGCCAGCAGCCAAGATGTTCAGCGGGGTACCTACGAGCAGTACTTC.

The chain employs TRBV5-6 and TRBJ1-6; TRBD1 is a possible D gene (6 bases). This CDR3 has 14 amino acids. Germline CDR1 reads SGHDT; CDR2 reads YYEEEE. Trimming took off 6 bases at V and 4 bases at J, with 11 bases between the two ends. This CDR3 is CASTKTGYNSPLHF. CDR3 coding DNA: TGTGCCAGCACGAAGACAGGTTATAATTCACCCCTCCACTTT.

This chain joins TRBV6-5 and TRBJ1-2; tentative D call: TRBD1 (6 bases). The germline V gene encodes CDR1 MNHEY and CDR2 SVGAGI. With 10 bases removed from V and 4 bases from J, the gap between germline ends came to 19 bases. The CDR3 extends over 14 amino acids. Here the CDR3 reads CATDSGRGFYGYTF. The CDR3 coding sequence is TGTGCCACCGACTCAGGCAGGGGATTCTATGGCTACACCTTC.

CDR3 residues: CASSSPGQGKEGGYTF. The CDR3 bases are TGTGCCAGCAGTTCCCCGGGACAGGGGAAGGAAGGTGGCTACACCTTC. The genes are TRBV27 and TRBJ1-2, with 10 nucleotides matching TRBD1. V shed 4 bases and J 7 bases; nucleotides not matched to a gene: 12. Germline assignment: CDR1 MNHEY and CDR2 SMNVEV (reference sequence). The CDR3 consists of 16 residues.

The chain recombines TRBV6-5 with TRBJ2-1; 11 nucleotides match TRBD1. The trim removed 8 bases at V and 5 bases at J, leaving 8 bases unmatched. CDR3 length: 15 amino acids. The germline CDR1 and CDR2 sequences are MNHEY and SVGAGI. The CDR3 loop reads CASSTGTGGNNEQFF. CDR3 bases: TGTGCCAGCTCCACCGGGACAGGGGGGAACAATGAGCAGTTCTTC.

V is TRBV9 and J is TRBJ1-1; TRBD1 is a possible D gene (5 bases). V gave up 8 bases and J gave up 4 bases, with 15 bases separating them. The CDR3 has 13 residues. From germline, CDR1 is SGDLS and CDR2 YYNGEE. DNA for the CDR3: TGTGCCAGTCCTCTCCTAAGGGGCACTGAAGCTTTCTTT. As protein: CASPLLRGTEAFF.

The DNA for the CDR3 is TGCGCCAGCAGCTTTGAAGGGGCGGGGTACGAGCAGTACTTC. Its protein is CASSFEGAGYEQYF. V and J are TRBV5-1 and TRBJ2-7; tentatively, D is TRBD2 (6 bases). Per germline, CDR1 SGHRS and CDR2 YFSETQ. Trimming took off 2 bases at V and 4 bases at J, with 13 bases between the two ends. The CDR3 loop spans 14 amino acids.